The 20 T cell receptor beta chains reported below all come from one sample, sequenced in a study of blood T cell repertoires in COVID-19. Produced via immunoSEQ multiplex PCR; TCRdb's table is partial and in-frame only. The repertoire includes 130,000 to 150,000 clones, over 70% of them detected once, and around 6.1% sits in the top ten. Sequencing used peripheral blood. These receptor sequences come from a man older than 75 with acute or convalescent COVID-19.

The V gene is TRBV15, the J gene TRBJ2-1, with 7 bases aligning to TRBD2. The germline CDR1 and CDR2 sequences are LNHNV and YYDKDF (reference sequence). The CDR3 length is 15 residues. Unmatched junction bases numbered 3, after V lost 4 bases and J lost 0 bases. CDR3 nucleotides: TGTGCCACCAGCAATGGGGGGGGCTCCTACAATGAGCAGTTCTTC. This gives the protein CATSNGGGSYNEQFF.

The chain couples TRBV10-3 to TRBJ1-3; the D gene is possibly TRBD1 (5 bases). The germline V gene has CDR1 ENHRY and CDR2 SYGVKD. Trimming took 3 bases from V and 4 from J, leaving 13 bases between them. This CDR3 is built from 15 residues. In nucleotides, the CDR3 is TGTGCCATCAGTGACCCCCACGGACAAGGAAACACCATATATTTT. Amino acid sequence: CAISDPHGQGNTIYF.

There are a few counts of this clone. The genes are TRBV28 and TRBJ2-7; TRBD1 matches at 7 bases. Trimming removed 1 base from V and 0 bases from J; junction bases left unmatched: 3. This CDR3 is 15 amino acids long. Germline assignment: CDR1 MDHEN and CDR2 SYDVKM. The CDR3 region has the DNA TGTGCCAGCAGTTTATTGACAGGGAGCTCCTACGAGCAGTACTTC. It encodes CASSLLTGSSYEQYF.

The rearrangement links TRBV12-3 or TRBV12-4 to TRBJ1-2, with D possibly TRBD1 on 5 matching bases. The germline V and J ends were trimmed by 2 bases and 5 bases, with 9 bases remaining between them. The CDR3 is 13 amino acids. The CDR3 coding sequence is TGTGCCAGCAGTTTAAAACAGGTGTATGGCTACACCTTC. Protein product: CASSLKQVYGYTF.

The gene calls are TRBV11-1 and TRBJ2-1; no clear D gene. Germline V lookup: CDR1 SGHAT, CDR2 FQDESV (reference sequence). The CDR3 is made up of 14 amino acids. V lost 0 bases to trimming and J lost 0 bases, with 3 bases between them. CDR3: CASSLASSYNEQFF. The CDR3 DNA reads TGTGCCAGCAGCTTAGCTAGCTCCTACAATGAGCAGTTCTTC.

The chain recombines TRBV5-8 with TRBJ2-1; D is possibly TRBD2 (7 bases). Trimming left V 4 bases short and J 1 base short, with 15 bases between. Germline V gene lookup returns CDR1 SGHTS and CDR2 YDEGEE. The CDR3 length is 16 residues. CDR3 bases: TGTGCCAGCAGCCGAGAAGGGGGGGGGTCCTACAATGAGCAGTTCTTC. Translation gives CASSREGGGSYNEQFF.

This clone was recorded a few times. The chain links TRBV28 to TRBJ2-7; D is perhaps TRBD1 (6 bases). With 3 bases removed from V and 3 bases from J, the gap between germline ends came to 18 bases. Per the germline V gene, CDR1 is MDHEN and CDR2 is SYDVKM. The CDR3 runs 16 residues. The CDR3, as DNA: TGTGCCAGCAGTTTTCTCCAGGGGCCCACCCTCTACGAGCAGTACTTC. It yields the protein CASSFLQGPTLYEQYF.

V and J are TRBV5-8 and TRBJ2-7; the match to TRBD1 covers 11 bases. CDR3 size: 15 residues. After removal of 3 bases from V and 3 bases from J, the junction contained 5 bases not matched to a gene. Germline V gene sequence: CDR1 SGHTS, CDR2 YDEGEE. In DNA form, the CDR3 reads TGTGCCAGCAGCTGGGGACAGGGGGGTGGCTACGAGCAGTACTTC. Residues: CASSWGQGGGYEQYF.

This chain connects TRBV5-1 to TRBJ2-7; 12 bases match TRBD1. CDR1 and CDR2 from the germline V gene are SGHRS and YFSETQ. V shed 3 bases and J 4 bases; nucleotides not matched to a gene: 2. The CDR3 loop spans 14 amino acids. This CDR3 is CASSWGQGAYEQYF. CDR3 bases: TGCGCCAGCAGCTGGGGACAGGGGGCTTACGAGCAGTACTTC.

This rearrangement joins TRBV5-5 to TRBJ2-1, with 7 bases aligning to TRBD1. There are 14 residues in the CDR3. CDR1 is SGHKS and CDR2 is YYEKEE in the germline V gene (reference sequence). The V segment lost 3 bases and the J segment 9 bases; nucleotides outside the gene matches: 9. Here the CDR3 DNA reads TGTGCCAGCAGCTCATACGGACAGGTTACTGAGCAGTTCTTC. It encodes CASSSYGQVTEQFF.

The chain combines TRBV9 with TRBJ1-4; a weak D match, TRBD1 (6 bases). Trimming removed 2 bases from V and 8 bases from J, with 10 bases in between. The CDR3 extends over 13 amino acids. Per the germline V gene, CDR1 is SGDLS and CDR2 is YYNGEE. CDR3 coding DNA: TGTGCCAGCAGCGTGGGGGCAGGGGAAAAACTGTTTTTT. Amino acid sequence: CASSVGAGEKLFF.

The chain uses TRBV3-1 (or the pseudogene TRBV3-2) and TRBJ2-7; 10 bases agree with TRBD2. Germline V lookup: CDR1 LGHDT, CDR2 YNNKEL (reference sequence). This CDR3 region has 15 residues. Losses at the gene ends were 4 bases for V and 0 bases for J; bases not matched to a gene: 3. The CDR3 spells CASSLGLADSYEQYF. DNA of the CDR3: TGTGCCAGCAGCCTCGGACTAGCGGACTCCTACGAGCAGTACTTC.

The CDR3 nucleotides are TGTGCCAGCAGCCCGGGACAGGGGATTTATGGCTACACCTTC. Translating gives CASSPGQGIYGYTF. V is TRBV28 and J is TRBJ1-2; 10 nucleotides agree with TRBD1. V lost 6 bases and J lost 5; bases outside the gene matches: 6. CDR3 length equals 14 residues. CDR1 MDHEN and CDR2 SYDVKM come from the germline V gene.

The V gene is TRBV6-6, the J gene TRBJ2-7, with 7 bases aligning to TRBD2. This CDR3 has 15 amino acids. Germline V gene lookup returns CDR1 MNHNY and CDR2 SVGAGI (reference sequence). Unmatched junction bases numbered 14, after V lost 6 bases and J lost 6 bases. CDR3 sequence: CASSPGLAGGSEQYF. For the CDR3, the DNA is TGTGCCAGCAGCCCCGGTTTAGCCGGGGGGAGCGAGCAGTACTTC.

This chain joins TRBV25-1 and TRBJ1-5; the D is unclear. The length of the CDR3 is 12 residues. Germline CDR1 and CDR2: MGHDK and SYGVNS. V was cut by 1 base and J by 7 bases, with 5 bases left in between. The chain's CDR3 is CASSESGQPQHF. The DNA for the CDR3 is TGTGCCAGCAGTGAATCGGGACAGCCCCAGCATTTT.

The V call is TRBV3-1 (or the pseudogene TRBV3-2), the J call TRBJ2-4; tentatively, D is TRBD1 (6 bases). Germline CDR1 reads LGHDT; CDR2 reads YNNKEL (reference sequence). Trimming took 0 bases from V and 13 from J, leaving 13 bases between them. The length of the CDR3 is 13 residues. CDR3 residues: CASSQERQVEQYF. CDR3 DNA: TGTGCCAGCAGCCAAGAAAGACAGGTTGAGCAGTACTTC.

The chain is built from TRBV12-3 or TRBV12-4 and TRBJ2-7, with D hard to call. This CDR3 has 13 residues. V lost 3 bases and J lost 0, with 6 bases in between. CDR3 loop: CASSFASSYEQYF. For the CDR3, the DNA is TGTGCCAGCAGTTTCGCCAGCTCCTACGAGCAGTACTTC.

The chain recombines TRBV24-1 with TRBJ1-3, with TRBD1 matching 7 bases. J was trimmed by 4 bases and V by 8 bases; bases with no gene match: 16. Germline V gene lookup returns CDR1 KGHDR and CDR2 SFDVKD. This CDR3 region has 17 residues. CDR3 protein: CATTPLPDRLLGNTIYF. CDR3 nucleotide sequence: TGTGCCACCACCCCACTACCGGACAGGCTTTTGGGAAACACCATATATTTT.

This clone is a singleton in its sample. This chain connects TRBV11-2 to TRBJ2-5; D unclear. The V gene's germline CDR1 is SGHAT and CDR2 FQNNGV. Trimming cost V 0 bases and J 2 bases, with 10 bases left between them. This CDR3 contains 15 residues. The CDR3 here is CASSLDWANQETQYF. Here the CDR3 DNA reads TGTGCCAGCAGCTTAGATTGGGCGAATCAAGAGACCCAGTACTTC.

The V and J genes are TRBV11-3 and TRBJ1-1; D perhaps matches TRBD1 (5 bases). From germline, CDR1 is SGHNT and CDR2 YENEEA. The CDR3 sequence is 14 residues long. The V gene lost 1 base and the J gene lost 3 bases, with 9 bases spanning the gap. Here the CDR3 reads CASSLGQGDTEAFF. In nucleotides, the CDR3 is TGTGCCAGCAGCTTAGGTCAGGGTGACACTGAAGCTTTCTTT.